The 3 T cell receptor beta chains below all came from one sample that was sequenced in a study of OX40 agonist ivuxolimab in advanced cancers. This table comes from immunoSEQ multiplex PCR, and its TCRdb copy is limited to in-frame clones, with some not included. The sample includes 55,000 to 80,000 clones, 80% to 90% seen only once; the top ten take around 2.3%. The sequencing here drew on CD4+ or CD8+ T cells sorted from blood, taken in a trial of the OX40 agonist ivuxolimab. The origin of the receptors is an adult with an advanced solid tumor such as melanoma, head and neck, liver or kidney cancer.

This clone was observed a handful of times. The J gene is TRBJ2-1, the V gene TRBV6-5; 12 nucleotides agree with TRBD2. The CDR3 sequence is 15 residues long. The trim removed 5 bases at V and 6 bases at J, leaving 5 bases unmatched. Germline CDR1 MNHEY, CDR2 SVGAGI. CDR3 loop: CASSPSGRVANEQFF. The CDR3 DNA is TGTGCCAGCAGTCCTAGCGGGAGGGTTGCCAATGAGCAGTTCTTC.

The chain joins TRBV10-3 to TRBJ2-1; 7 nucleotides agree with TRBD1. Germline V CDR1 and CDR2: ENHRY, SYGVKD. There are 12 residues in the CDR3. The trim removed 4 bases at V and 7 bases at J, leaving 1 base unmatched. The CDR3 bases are TGTGCCATCAGTGGCAGGGGGAATGAGCAGTTCTTC. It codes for CAISGRGNEQFF.

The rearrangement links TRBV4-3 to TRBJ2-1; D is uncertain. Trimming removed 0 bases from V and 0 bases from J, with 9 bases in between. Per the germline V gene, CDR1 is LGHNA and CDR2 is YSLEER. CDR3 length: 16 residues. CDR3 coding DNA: TGCGCCAGCAGCCAAGAAGGGCTCTTCTCCTACAATGAGCAGTTCTTC. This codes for CASSQEGLFSYNEQFF.